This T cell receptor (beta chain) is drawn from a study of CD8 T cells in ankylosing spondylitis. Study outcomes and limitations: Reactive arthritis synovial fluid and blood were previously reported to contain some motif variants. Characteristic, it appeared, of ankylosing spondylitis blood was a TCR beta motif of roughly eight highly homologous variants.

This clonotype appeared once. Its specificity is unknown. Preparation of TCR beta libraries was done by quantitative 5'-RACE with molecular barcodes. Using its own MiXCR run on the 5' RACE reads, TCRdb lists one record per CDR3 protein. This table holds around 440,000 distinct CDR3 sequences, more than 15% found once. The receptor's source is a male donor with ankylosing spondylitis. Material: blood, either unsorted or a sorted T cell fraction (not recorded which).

This chain's CDR3 is CASRGGSETQYF. In DNA form, the CDR3 reads TGCGCCAGCAGGGGGGGCTCGGAGACCCAGTACTTC. This chain connects TRBV5-1 to TRBJ2-5; D could derive from TRBD1 or TRBD2 (6 bases each). V lost 5 bases and J 5 bases, leaving 10 bases between the germline ends. The CDR3 length is 12 residues. The germline gives CDR1 SGHRS, CDR2 YFSETQ.